The source of this TCR beta chain is a study of shared clonotypes between healthy human individuals. CD8 cells classed as naive were CD45RO-negative and positively selected for CCR7, excluding terminally differentiated effector memory CD45RA+ cells. Study results and limitations: Clonotype sharing levels among donors were expected to vary with sequencing depth.

As for this clone: Its antigen remains unidentified.

The CDR3 extends over 14 amino acids. Looked up from germline, CDR1 is LNHDA and CDR2 is SQIVND (reference sequence). V shed 3 bases and J 4 bases; nucleotides not matched to a gene: 3. Assay used: immunoSEQ multiplex PCR; TCRdb lists only in-frame clones, some missing. The sample contains 1.5 million to 2.5 million clones, approximately 94% of which appear only once. V usage is TRBV19 and J usage is TRBJ2-7; 10 bases map to TRBD1. This sequence was found in a man between 18 and 29 years old in good health. Sample: naive CD8+ T cells sorted from blood. Here the CDR3 DNA reads TGTGCCAGTAGTATGACAGGGGGCATTTACGAGCAGTACTTC. It codes for CASSMTGGIYEQYF.